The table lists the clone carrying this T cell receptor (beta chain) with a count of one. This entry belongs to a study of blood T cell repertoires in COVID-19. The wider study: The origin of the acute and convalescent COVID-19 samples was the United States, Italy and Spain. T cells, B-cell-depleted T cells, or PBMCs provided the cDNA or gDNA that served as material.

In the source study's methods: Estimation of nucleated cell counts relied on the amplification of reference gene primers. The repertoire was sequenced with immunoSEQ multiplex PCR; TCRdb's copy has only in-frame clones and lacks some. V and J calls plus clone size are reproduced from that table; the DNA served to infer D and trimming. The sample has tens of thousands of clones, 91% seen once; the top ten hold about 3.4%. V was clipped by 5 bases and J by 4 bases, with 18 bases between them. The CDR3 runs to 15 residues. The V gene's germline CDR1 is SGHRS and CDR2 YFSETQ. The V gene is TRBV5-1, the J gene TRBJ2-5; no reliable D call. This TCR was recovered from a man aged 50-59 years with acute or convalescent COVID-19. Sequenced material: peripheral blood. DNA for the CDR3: TGCGCCAGCAGGCTTACTACGGCGACTTTAGAGACCCAGTACTTC. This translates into CASRLTTATLETQYF.